The table lists the clone carrying this TCR beta chain with many counts. Researchers generated TCR beta cDNA from about 0.5 ug of total RNA, relying on a constant-region primer. Slightly modified ARM-PCR with three nested multiplex PCR rounds yielded TCR beta libraries. A C-beta reverse primer and TRBV1-TRBV30 forward primers served in each of the first two PCR rounds, at ten to eleven cycles apiece. TCRdb redid the calling of the multiplex PCR reads with MiXCR, one entry per CDR3 protein. The sample includes nearly 200,000 distinct CDR3 sequences, approximately 64% of them seen just once. Unmatched junction bases numbered 5, after V lost 8 bases and J lost 1 base. The CDR3 spans 15 residues. CDR1 is SGHAT, CDR2 FQNNGV, per germline. These data are taken from a study of tumor-infiltrating lymphocytes in primary liver carcinoma. In the study overall: Primary liver carcinoma, confirmed by histopathology, was surgically resected. Patients comprised men and women whose ages fell between 30 and 69 years.

The authors took blood RNA from unsorted whole blood and also extracted germline DNA. Peripheral blood, 3.5 to 4.5 milliliters, was collected prior to surgery. This sequence was found in a woman aged 55 to 70 with primary liver carcinoma and hepatitis B virus infection. Sequencing was performed on peripheral blood. V gene TRBV11-2 combines with J gene TRBJ2-6, with TRBD2 matching 7 bases. CDR3 loop: CASLRRESGANVLTF. For the CDR3, the DNA is TGTGCCAGCCTAAGGCGGGAGTCTGGGGCCAACGTCCTGACTTTC.